This T cell receptor beta chain is from a study of T cell changes during pregnancy in multiple sclerosis. This table comes from immunoSEQ multiplex PCR, and its TCRdb copy is limited to in-frame clones, with some not included. The table records about 40,000 clones, roughly 93% of them present only once. This receptor was identified in a female donor with multiple sclerosis, enrolled in a pregnancy study. This specimen was CD4+ T cells from peripheral blood mononuclear cells, taken before pregnancy.

In DNA form, the CDR3 reads TGTGCCAGCAGCCTATCTGGACTAGCGGGAGGGCCTCTCTCCTACAATGAGCAGTTCTTC. Translated, it gives CASSLSGLAGGPLSYNEQFF. This rearrangement joins TRBV7-3 to TRBJ2-1, with 15 positions matching TRBD2. V was pared by 5 bases and J by 0 bases, with 11 bases of the junction left unmatched. The germline V gene encodes CDR1 SGHTA and CDR2 FQGTGA. This CDR3 has 20 amino acids.